Below, 9 T cell receptor beta chains from the same sample are listed, as sequenced in a study of T cell repertoires in ileal Crohn's disease. The time point was: neoterminal ileum biopsy at postoperative endoscopy, about 6 months after surgery. TCRdb keeps only in-frame clones here, not all; method: immunoSEQ multiplex PCR. The table lists over 9,000 clones, around 80% of them singletons. The source material was ileal tissue. All receptors derive from an adult with Crohn's disease.

As concerns this clone: One end of the junction varies from germline; a read error may be responsible. Other DNA sequences in this sample translate to the same CDR3. The V gene is TRBV5-1, the J gene TRBJ2-5; TRBD1 matches 10 bases. The CDR3 contains 14 residues. Germline loops: CDR1 SGHRS, CDR2 YFSETQ. This CDR3 reads CASGDPGTGETQYF. CDR3 coding DNA: TGCGCCAGCGGGGACCCCGGGACAGGGGAGACCCAATACTTC.

The genes are TRBV2 and TRBJ1-2, with 7 bases identical to TRBD1. V dropped 1 base and J dropped 4; count of bases not matched to a gene: 6. CDR3 length: 15 amino acids. The germline gives CDR1 SNHLY, CDR2 FYNNEI. The DNA for the CDR3 is TGTGCCAGCAGTGAAGGTGGGACAGCCCGCTATGGCTACACCTTC. It specifies CASSEGGTARYGYTF.

Details on this clone: At the DNA level, this CDR3 is encoded by other sequences in the same sample as well. The rearrangement links TRBV5-4 to TRBJ1-3; tentatively, D is TRBD1 (6 bases). The germline V gene encodes CDR1 SGHNT and CDR2 YYREEE (reference sequence). Trimming shortened V by 0 bases and J by 0 bases, and 10 bases separated the two germline ends. The CDR3 runs 16 residues. The CDR3 region has the DNA TGTGCCAGCAGCTTGGGGACAGTCCTCTCTGGAAACACCATATATTTT. It specifies CASSLGTVLSGNTIYF. Using reference TRBV5-4 and TRBJ1-3 for the parts outside the CDR3, the full variable domain is ETGVTQSPTHLIKTRGQQVTLRCSSQSGHNTVSWYQQALGQGPQFIFQYYREEENGRGNFPPRFSGLQFPNYSSELNVNALELDDSALYLCASSLGTVLSGNTIYFGEGSWLTVV.

The DNA for the CDR3 is TGCGCCAGCAGCCCAATAGAAAGGACAGGCCTCCTCTCTGGGGCCAACGTCCTGACTTTC. This encodes CASSPIERTGLLSGANVLTF. The rearrangement joins TRBV5-1 to TRBJ2-6; 7 bases align to TRBD1. J was trimmed by 0 bases and V by 4 bases; bases with no gene match: 16. CDR3 size: 20 residues. The germline gives CDR1 SGHRS, CDR2 YFSETQ.

The chain combines TRBV30 with TRBJ1-1; unclear D gene. The CDR3 runs 11 residues. Deletions cut 0 bases from V and 7 bases from J, with 6 bases between. Germline CDR1 GTSNPN, CDR2 SVGIG (reference sequence). CDR3 sequence (DNA): TGTGCCTGGAGTGTAATCGGTGAAGCTTTCTTT. Translation: CAWSVIGEAFF. The full variable domain, in which reference TRBV30 and TRBJ1-1 provide the parts outside the CDR3, is SQTIHQWPATLVQPVGSPLSLECTVEGTSNPNLYWYRQAAGRGLQLLFYSVGIGQISSEVPQNLSASRPQDRQFILSSKKLLLSDSGFYLCAWSVIGEAFFGQGTRLTVV.

A single count supports this clone. This chain's CDR3 is CASSYGYRGRSDTQYF. CDR3 DNA: TGTGCCAGCAGTTACGGTTATCGGGGAAGATCAGATACGCAGTATTTT. V and J are TRBV6-6 and TRBJ2-3, with TRBD2 as a possible D gene (5 bases). CDR1 MNHNY and CDR2 SVGAGI come from the germline V gene (reference sequence). V was clipped by 2 bases and J by 4 bases, with 16 bases between them. This CDR3 is 16 amino acids long.

J is TRBJ1-2 and V is TRBV7-2, with a possible D match to TRBD1 (6 bases). Germline values: CDR1 SGHTA, CDR2 FQGNSA. Trimming pared 2 bases from V and 5 bases from J, leaving 15 bases between. The CDR3 length is 15 residues. CDR3 DNA: TGTGCCAGCAGCTTATTGGCTTCAGGGGTGTATGGCTACACCTTC. Encoded protein: CASSLLASGVYGYTF. The variable domain in full, with the rest retrieved from reference TRBV7-2 and TRBJ1-2, is GAGVSQSPSNKVTEKGKDVELRCDPISGHTALYWYRQSLGQGLEFLIYFQGNSAPDKSGLPSDRFSAERTGGSVSTLTIQRTQQEDSAVYLCASSLLASGVYGYTFGSGTRLTVV.

As for this clone: Other DNA sequences in the sample encode the same CDR3. This chain links TRBV29-1 with TRBJ2-2; a possible D gene is TRBD1 (5 bases). This CDR3 is 14 amino acids long. Trimming shortened V by 5 bases and J by 1 base, and 11 bases separated the two germline ends. Germline values: CDR1 SQVTM, CDR2 ANQGSEA. CDR3 sequence (DNA): TGCAGCGTTCGGCCAGGGCAGAACACCGGGGAGCTGTTTTTT. Amino acid sequence: CSVRPGQNTGELFF.

The chain uses TRBV9 and TRBJ1-2, with a tentative D call TRBD1 (5 bases). This CDR3 is 18 amino acids long. V lost 2 bases and J lost 2, with 22 bases in between. Germline V gene data show CDR1 as SGDLS and CDR2 as YYNGEE. The CDR3 reads CASSVANHLKTENYGYTF. The CDR3, as DNA: TGTGCCAGCAGCGTGGCCAACCACCTAAAGACAGAAAACTATGGCTACACCTTC.